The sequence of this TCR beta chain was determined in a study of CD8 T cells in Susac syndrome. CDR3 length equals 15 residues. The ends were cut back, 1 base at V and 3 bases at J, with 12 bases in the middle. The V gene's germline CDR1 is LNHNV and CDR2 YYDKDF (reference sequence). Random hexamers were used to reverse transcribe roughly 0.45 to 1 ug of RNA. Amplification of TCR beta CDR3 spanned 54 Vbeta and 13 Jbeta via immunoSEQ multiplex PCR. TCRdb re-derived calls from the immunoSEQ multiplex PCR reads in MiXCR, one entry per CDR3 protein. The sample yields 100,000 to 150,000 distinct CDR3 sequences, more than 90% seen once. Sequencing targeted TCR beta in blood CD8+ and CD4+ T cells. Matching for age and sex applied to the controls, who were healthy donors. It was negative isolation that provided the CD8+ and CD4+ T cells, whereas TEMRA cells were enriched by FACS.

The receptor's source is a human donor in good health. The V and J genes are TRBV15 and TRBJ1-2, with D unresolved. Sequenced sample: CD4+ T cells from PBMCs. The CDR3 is CATSRGVRQDYGYTF. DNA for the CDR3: TGTGCCACCAGCAGAGGAGTACGTCAAGACTATGGCTACACCTTC.